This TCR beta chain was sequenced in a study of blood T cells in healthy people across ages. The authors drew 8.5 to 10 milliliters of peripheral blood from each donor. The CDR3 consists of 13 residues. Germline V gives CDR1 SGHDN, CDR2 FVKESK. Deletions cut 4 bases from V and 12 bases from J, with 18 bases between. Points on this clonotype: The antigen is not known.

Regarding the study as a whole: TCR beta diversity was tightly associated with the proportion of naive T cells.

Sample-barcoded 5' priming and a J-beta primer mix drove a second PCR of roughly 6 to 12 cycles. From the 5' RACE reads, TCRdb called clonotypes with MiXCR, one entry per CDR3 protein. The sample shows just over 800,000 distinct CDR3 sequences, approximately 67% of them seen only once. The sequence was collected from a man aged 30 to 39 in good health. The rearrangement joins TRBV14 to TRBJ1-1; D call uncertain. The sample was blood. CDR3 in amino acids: CASSRGPSYSTFF. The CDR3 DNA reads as TGTGCCAGCAGCCGAGGACCCTCCTACAGTACTTTCTTT.